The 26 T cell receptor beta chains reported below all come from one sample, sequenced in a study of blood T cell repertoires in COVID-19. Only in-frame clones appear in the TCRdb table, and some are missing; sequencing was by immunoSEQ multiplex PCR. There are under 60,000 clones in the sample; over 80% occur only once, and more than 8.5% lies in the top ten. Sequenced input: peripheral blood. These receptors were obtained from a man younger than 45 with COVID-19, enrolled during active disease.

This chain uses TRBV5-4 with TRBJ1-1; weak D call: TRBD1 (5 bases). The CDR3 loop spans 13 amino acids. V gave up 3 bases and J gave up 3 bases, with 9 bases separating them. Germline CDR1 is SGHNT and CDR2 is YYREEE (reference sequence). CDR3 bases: TGTGCCAGCAGCTCCAACAGGTACACTGAAGCTTTCTTT. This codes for CASSSNRYTEAFF.

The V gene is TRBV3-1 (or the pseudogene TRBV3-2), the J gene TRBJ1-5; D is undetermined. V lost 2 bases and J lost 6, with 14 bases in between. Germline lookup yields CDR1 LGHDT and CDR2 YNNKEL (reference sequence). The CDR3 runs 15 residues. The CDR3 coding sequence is TGTGCCAGCAGCCAATTCACGGGGTCGGGTCAGCCCCAGCATTTT. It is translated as CASSQFTGSGQPQHF.

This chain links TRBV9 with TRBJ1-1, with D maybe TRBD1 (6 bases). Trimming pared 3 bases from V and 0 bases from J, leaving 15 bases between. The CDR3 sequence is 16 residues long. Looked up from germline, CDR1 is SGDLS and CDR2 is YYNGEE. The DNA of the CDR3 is TGTGCCAGCAGCGAGGGGACACAGGGTGTGAACACTGAAGCTTTCTTT. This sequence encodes CASSEGTQGVNTEAFF.

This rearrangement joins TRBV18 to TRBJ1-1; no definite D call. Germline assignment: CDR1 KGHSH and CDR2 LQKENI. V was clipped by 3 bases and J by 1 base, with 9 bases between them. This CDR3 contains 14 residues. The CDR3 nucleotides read TGTGCCAGCTCACCCTTATCCCGGAACACTGAAGCTTTCTTT. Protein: CASSPLSRNTEAFF.

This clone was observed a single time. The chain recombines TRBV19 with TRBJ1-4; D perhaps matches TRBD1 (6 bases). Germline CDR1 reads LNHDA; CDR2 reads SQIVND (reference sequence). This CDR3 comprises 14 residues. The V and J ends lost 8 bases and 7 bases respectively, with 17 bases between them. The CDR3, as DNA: TGTGCCAGTGCCCTCGACAGGTGGGGTGAAAAACTGTTTTTT. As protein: CASALDRWGEKLFF.

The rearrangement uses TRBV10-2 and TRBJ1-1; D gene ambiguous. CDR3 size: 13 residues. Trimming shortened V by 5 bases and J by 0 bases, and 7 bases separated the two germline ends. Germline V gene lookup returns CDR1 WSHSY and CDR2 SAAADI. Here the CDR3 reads CASSLRLNTEAFF. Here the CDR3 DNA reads TGCGCCAGCAGTCTCCGGTTGAACACTGAAGCTTTCTTT.

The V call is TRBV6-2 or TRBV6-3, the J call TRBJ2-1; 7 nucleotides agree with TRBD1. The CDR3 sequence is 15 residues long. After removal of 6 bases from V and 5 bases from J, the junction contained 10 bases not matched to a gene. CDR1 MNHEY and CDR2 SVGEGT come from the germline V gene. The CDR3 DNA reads TGTGCCAGCAGCCGAGGGAACAGGGGAGACAATGAGCAGTTCTTC. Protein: CASSRGNRGDNEQFF.

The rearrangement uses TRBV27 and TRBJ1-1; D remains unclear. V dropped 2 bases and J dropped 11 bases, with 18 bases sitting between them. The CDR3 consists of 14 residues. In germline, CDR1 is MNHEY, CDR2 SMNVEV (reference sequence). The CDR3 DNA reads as TGTGCCAGCAGTTTAAACCCCACCCGGAGGGAGGCTTTCTTT. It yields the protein CASSLNPTRREAFF.

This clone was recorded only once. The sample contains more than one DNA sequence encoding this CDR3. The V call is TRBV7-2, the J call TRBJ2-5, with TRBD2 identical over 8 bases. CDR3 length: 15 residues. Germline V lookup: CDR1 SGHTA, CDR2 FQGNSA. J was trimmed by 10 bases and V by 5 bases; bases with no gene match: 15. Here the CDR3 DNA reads TGTGCCAGCAGCGCCGGAGGGGACCTAGCGGGCTACCAGTACTTC. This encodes CASSAGGDLAGYQYF.

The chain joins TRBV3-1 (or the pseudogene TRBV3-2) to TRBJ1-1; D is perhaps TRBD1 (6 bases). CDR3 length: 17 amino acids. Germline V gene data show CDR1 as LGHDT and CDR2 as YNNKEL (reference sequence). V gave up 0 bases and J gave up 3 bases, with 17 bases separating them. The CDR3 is CASSQDYGGQVHTEAFF. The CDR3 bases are TGTGCCAGCAGCCAAGATTACGGGGGGCAGGTGCACACTGAAGCTTTCTTT.

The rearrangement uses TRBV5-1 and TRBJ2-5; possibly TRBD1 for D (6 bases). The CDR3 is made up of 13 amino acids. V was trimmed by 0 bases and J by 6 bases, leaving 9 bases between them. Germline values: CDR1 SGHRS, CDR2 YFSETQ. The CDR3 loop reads CASSLDRVKTQYF. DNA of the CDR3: TGCGCCAGCAGCTTGGACAGGGTAAAGACCCAGTACTTC.

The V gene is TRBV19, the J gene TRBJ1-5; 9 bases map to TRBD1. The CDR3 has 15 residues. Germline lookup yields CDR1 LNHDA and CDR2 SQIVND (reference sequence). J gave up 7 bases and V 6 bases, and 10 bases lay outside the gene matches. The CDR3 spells CASRPGTGLSQPQHF. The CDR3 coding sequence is TGTGCCAGTAGGCCCGGGACAGGGCTCTCCCAGCCCCAGCATTTT.

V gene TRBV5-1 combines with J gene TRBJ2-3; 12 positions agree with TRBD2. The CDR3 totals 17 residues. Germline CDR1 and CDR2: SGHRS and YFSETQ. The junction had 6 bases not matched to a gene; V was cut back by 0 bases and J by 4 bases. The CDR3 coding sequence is TGCGCCAGCAGCTTGGGACTAGCGGGAGCTCGCGCAGATACGCAGTATTTT. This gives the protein CASSLGLAGARADTQYF. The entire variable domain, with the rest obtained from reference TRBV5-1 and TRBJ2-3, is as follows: KAGVTQTPRYLIKTRGQQVTLSCSPISGHRSVSWYQQTPGQGLQFLFEYFSETQRNKGNFPGRFSGRQFSNSRSEMNVSTLELGDSALYLCASSLGLAGARADTQYFGPGTRLTVL.

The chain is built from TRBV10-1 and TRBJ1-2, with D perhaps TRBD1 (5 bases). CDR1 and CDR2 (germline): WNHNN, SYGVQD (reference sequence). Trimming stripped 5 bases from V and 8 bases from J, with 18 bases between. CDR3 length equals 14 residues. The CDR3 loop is CASSPDRYGGGYTF. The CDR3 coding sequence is TGCGCCAGCAGTCCGGACCGGTACGGGGGAGGCTACACCTTC.

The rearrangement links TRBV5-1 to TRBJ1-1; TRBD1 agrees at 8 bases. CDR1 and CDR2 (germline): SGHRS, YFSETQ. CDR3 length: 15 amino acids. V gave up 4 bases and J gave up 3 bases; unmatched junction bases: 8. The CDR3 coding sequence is TGCGCCAGCAGCCTATCAGGGGGCAGGGACACTGAAGCTTTCTTT. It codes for CASSLSGGRDTEAFF.

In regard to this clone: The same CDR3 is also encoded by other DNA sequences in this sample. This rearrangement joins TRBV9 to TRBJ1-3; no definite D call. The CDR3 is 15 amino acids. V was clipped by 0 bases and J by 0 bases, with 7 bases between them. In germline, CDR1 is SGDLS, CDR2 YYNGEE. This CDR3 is CASSVDPSSGNTIYF. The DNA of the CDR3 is TGTGCCAGCAGCGTAGACCCCAGCTCTGGAAACACCATATATTTT. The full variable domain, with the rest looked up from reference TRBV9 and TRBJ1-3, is DSGVTQTPKHLITATGQRVTLRCSPRSGDLSVYWYQQSLDQGLQFLIQYYNGEERAKGNILERFSAQQFPDLHSELNLSSLELGDSALYFCASSVDPSSGNTIYFGEGSWLTVV.

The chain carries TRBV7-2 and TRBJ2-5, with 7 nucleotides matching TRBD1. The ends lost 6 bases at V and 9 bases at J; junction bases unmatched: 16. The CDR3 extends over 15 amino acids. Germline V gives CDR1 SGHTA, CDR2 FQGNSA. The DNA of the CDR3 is TGTGCCAGCAGTCCCCAAGGGGGCGCCAACGGGGCCCAGTACTTC. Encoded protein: CASSPQGGANGAQYF.

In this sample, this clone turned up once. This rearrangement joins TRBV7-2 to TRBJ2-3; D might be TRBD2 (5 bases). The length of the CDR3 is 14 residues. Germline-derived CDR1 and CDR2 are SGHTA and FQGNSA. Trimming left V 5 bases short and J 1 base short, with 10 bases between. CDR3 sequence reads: CASSRRARTDTQYF. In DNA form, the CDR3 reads TGTGCCAGCAGCCGGCGGGCTCGCACAGATACGCAGTATTTT.

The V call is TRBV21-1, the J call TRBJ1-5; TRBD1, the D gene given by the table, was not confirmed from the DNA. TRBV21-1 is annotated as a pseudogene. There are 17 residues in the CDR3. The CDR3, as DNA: TGTGCCAGCAGCTCTTACAGGGGCCCTTATAGCAATCAGCCCCAGCATTTT. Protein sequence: CASSSYRGPYSNQPQHF.

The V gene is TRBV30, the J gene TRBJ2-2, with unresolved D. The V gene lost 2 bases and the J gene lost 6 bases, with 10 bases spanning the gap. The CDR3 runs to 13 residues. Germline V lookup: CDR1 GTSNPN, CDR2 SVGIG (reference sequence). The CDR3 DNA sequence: TGTGCCTGGAGTCCGACCGAGGCCGGGGAGCTGTTTTTT. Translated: CAWSPTEAGELFF.

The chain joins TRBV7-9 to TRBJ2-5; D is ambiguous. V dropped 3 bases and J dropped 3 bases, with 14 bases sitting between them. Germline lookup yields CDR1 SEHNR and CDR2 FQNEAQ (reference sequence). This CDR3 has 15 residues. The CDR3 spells CASSFPLTGEETQYF. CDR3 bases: TGTGCCAGCAGCTTCCCCTTAACGGGTGAAGAGACCCAGTACTTC.

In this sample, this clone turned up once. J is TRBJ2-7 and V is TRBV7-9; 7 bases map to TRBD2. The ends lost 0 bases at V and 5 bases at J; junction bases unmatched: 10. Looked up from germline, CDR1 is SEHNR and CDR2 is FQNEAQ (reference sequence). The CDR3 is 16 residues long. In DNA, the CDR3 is TGTGCCAGCAGCTTAGCGGGGAGGGCCCCAAAGGACGAGCAGTACTTC. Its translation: CASSLAGRAPKDEQYF. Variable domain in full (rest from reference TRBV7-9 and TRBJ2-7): DTGVSQNPRHKITKRGQNVTFRCDPISEHNRLYWYRQTLGQGPEFLTYFQNEAQLEKSRLLSDRFSAERPKGSFSTLEIQRTEQGDSAMYLCASSLAGRAPKDEQYFGPGTRLTVT.

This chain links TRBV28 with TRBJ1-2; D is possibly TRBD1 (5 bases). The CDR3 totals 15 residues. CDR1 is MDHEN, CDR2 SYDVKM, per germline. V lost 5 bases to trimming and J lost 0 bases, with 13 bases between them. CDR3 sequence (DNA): TGTGCCAGCAGTCTGGGGGGGTATTCTAACTATGGCTACACCTTC. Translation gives CASSLGGYSNYGYTF.

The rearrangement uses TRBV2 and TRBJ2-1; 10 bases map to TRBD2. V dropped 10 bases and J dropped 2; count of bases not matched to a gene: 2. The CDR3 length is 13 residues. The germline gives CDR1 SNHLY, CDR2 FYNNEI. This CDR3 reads CATLAGAYNEQFF. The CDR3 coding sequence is TGTGCCACTCTAGCGGGAGCCTACAATGAGCAGTTCTTC.

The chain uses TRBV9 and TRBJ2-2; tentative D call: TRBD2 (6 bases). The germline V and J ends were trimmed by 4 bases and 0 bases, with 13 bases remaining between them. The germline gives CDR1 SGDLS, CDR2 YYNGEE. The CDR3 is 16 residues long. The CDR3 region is CASSPRGTSNTGELFF. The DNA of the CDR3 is TGTGCCAGCAGCCCACGGGGGACTTCGAACACCGGGGAGCTGTTTTTT.

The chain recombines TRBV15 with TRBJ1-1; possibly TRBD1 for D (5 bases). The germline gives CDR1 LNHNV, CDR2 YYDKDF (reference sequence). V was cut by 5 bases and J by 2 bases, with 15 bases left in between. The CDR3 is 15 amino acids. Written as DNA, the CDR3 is TGTGCCACCAGCTTATCGAGAACAGGTAACACTGAAGCTTTCTTT. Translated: CATSLSRTGNTEAFF. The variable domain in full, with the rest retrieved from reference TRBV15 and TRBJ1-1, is DAMVIQNPRYQVTQFGKPVTLSCSQTLNHNVMYWYQQKSSQAPKLLFHYYDKDFNNEADTPDNFQSRRPNTSFCFLDIRSPGLGDTAMYLCATSLSRTGNTEAFFGQGTRLTVV.